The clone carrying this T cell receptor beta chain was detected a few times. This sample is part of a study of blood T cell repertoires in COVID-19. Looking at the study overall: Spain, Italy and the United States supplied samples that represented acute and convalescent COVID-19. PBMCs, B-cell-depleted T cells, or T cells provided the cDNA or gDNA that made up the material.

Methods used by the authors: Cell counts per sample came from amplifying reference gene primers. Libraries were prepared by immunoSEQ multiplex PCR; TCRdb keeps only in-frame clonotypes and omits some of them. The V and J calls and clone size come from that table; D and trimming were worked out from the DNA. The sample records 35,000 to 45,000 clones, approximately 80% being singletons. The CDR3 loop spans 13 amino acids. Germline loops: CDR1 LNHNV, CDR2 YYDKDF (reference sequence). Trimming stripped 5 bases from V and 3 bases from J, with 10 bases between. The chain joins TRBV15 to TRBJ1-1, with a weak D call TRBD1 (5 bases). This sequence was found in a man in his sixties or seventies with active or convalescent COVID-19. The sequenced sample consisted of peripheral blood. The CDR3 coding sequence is TGTGCCACCAGCTTAACAGGTGACACTGAAGCTTTCTTT. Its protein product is CATSLTGDTEAFF. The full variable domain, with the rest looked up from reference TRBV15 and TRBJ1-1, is DAMVIQNPRYQVTQFGKPVTLSCSQTLNHNVMYWYQQKSSQAPKLLFHYYDKDFNNEADTPDNFQSRRPNTSFCFLDIRSPGLGDTAMYLCATSLTGDTEAFFGQGTRLTVV.